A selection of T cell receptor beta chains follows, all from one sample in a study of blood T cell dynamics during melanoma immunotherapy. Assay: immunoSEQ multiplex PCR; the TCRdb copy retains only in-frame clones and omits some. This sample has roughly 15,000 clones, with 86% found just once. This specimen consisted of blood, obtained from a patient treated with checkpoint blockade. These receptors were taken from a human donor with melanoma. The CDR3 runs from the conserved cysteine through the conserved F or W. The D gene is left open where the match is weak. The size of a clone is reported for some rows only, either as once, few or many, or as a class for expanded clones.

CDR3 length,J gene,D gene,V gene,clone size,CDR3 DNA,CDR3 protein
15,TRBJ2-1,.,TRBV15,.,TGTGCCACCAGCAGAGGTGCACCCTCCTACAATGAGCAGTTCTTC,CATSRGAPSYNEQFF
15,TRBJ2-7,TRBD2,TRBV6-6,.,TGTGCCAGCAGCGCTACTAGCGATGACACCTACGAGCAGTACTTC,CASSATSDDTYEQYF
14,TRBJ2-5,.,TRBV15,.,TGTGCCACCAGCAGAGATATGGTCCAAGAGACCCAGTACTTC,CATSRDMVQETQYF
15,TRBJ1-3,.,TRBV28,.,TGTGCCAGCAGTTTGGCCGGGTTGGGTGGAAACACCATATATTTT,CASSLAGLGGNTIYF
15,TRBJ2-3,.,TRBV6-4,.,TGTGCCAGCAGTGTAGCCAGCGGGAGCACAGATACGCAGTATTTT,CASSVASGSTDTQYF
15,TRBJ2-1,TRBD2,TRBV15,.,TGTGCCACCAGCAGAGAAATTAGCGGGAGCAATGAGCAGTTCTTC,CATSREISGSNEQFF
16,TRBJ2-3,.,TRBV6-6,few,TGTGCCAGTCGGTTCGGGGATGAACTTGGCACAGATACGCAGTATTTT,CASRFGDELGTDTQYF
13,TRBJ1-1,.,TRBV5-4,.,TGTGCCAGCAGCTTGGGACAGTCCACTGAAGCTTTCTTT,CASSLGQSTEAFF
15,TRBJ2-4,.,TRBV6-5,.,TGTGCCAGCAGACCCTCGCAGGGGGCCAAAAACATTCAGTACTTC,CASRPSQGAKNIQYF
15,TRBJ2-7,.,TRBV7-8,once,TGTGCCAGCAGCCCCAGGGCGCAGACTCCTTACGAGCAGTACTTC,CASSPRAQTPYEQYF
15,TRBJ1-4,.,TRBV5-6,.,TGTGCCAGCAGCTTGGAAGGACAGCTTAATGAAAAACTGTTTTTT,CASSLEGQLNEKLFF
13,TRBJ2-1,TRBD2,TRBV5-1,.,TGCGCCAGCAAACTAGCGGGAGGGGATGAGCAGTTCTTC,CASKLAGGDEQFF
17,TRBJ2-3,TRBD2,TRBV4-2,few,TGTGCCAGCAGCCAAGATTCGGAGCGGGGGAGCACAGATACGCAGTATTTT,CASSQDSERGSTDTQYF
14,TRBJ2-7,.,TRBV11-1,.,TGTGCCAGCAGCAGCTCAGCGGAGGCCTACGAGCAGTACTTC,CASSSSAEAYEQYF
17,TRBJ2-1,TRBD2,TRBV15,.,TGTGCCACCAGCCCCGGCAGGTGGACTAGCGGGAGTGGTGAGCAGTTCTTC,CATSPGRWTSGSGEQFF
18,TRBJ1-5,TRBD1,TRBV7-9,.,TGTGCCAGCAGCTTCGGGACAGGGGGCTCCGGTAGGAATCAGCCCCAGCATTTT,CASSFGTGGSGRNQPQHF
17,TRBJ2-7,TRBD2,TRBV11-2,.,TGTGCCAGCAGCTTATCCTTAGCGGGAGCCGGTCTATACGAGCAGTACTTC,CASSLSLAGAGLYEQYF
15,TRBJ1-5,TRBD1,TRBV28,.,TGTGCCAGCAGATCTCAACAGGGGGCAGGTCAGCCCCAGCATTTT,CASRSQQGAGQPQHF
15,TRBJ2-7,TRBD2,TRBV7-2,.,TGTGCCAGCAGTCTTAGCGGGAAACCCCTCTACGAGCAGTACTTC,CASSLSGKPLYEQYF